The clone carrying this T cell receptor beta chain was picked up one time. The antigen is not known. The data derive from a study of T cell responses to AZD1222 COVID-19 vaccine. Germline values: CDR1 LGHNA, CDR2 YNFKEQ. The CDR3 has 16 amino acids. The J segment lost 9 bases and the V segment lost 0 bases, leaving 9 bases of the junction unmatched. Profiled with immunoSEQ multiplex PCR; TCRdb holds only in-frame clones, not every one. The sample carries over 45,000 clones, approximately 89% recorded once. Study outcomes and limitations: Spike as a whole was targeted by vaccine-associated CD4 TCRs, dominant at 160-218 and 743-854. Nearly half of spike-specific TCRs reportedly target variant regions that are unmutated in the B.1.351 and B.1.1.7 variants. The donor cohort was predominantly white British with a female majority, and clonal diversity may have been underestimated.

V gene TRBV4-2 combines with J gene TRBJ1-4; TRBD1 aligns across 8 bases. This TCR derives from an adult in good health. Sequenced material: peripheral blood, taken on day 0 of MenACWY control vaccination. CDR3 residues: CASSQETTGVRKKLFF. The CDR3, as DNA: TGTGCCAGCAGCCAAGAGACGACAGGGGTTAGGAAAAAACTGTTTTTT.